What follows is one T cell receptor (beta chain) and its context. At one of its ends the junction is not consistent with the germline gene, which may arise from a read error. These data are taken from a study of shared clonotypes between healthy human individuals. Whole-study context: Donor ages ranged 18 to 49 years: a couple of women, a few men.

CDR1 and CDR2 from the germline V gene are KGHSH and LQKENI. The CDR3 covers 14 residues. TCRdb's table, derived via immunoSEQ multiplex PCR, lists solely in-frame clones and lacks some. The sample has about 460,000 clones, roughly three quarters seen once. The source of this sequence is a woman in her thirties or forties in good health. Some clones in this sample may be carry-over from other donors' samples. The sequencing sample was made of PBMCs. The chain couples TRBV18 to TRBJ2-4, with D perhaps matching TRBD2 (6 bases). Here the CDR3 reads CASSSPYGRNIQYF. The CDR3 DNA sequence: TGTGCCAGCTCATCACCTTACGGGAGAAACATTCAGTACTTC.